One and the same sample provided the 6 T cell receptor beta chains below, sequenced in a study of blood T cell repertoires in COVID-19. TCRdb's copy holds only in-frame clones and misses some; the assay was immunoSEQ multiplex PCR. The table has over 25,000 clones, approximately 80% seen once. Sequences were obtained from peripheral blood. These receptors came from a man of 80 years or more with acute or convalescent COVID-19.

The V gene is TRBV20-1, the J gene TRBJ2-3, with 12 bases identical to TRBD2. The ends lost 3 bases at V and 8 bases at J; junction bases unmatched: 6. The CDR3 contains 14 residues. Germline V gene sequence: CDR1 DFQATT, CDR2 SNEGSKA (reference sequence). The CDR3 region is CSASWLAGGVTQYF. DNA of the CDR3: TGCAGTGCTAGTTGGCTAGCGGGGGGGGTTACGCAGTATTTT.

V is TRBV19 and J is TRBJ2-1; TRBD2 matches 9 bases. Germline values: CDR1 LNHDA, CDR2 SQIVND (reference sequence). The J segment lost 5 bases and the V segment lost 7 bases, leaving 9 bases of the junction unmatched. This CDR3 has 15 amino acids. CDR3 nucleotide sequence: TGTGCCAGTAAACGGACTAGCGTTAACCACAATGAGCAGTTCTTC. Its protein is CASKRTSVNHNEQFF.

CDR3 sequence (DNA): TGTGCCAGCAAGGGAGAGGGAAGGCGAGAAGAGACCCAGTACTTC. It is translated as CASKGEGRREETQYF. This chain connects TRBV6-5 to TRBJ2-5, with D perhaps matching TRBD2 (5 bases). The V end lost 7 bases, the J end lost 3 bases, and 18 bases lay between the germline ends. This CDR3 contains 15 residues. Germline V CDR1 and CDR2: MNHEY, SVGAGI.

The genes are TRBV4-1 and TRBJ2-6; no clear D gene. Per germline, CDR1 MGHRA and CDR2 YSYEKL. The CDR3 extends over 16 amino acids. V was clipped by 4 bases and J by 1 base, with 11 bases between them. The CDR3 spells CASSPPPSSGANVLTF. The DNA of the CDR3 is TGCGCCAGCAGCCCTCCTCCTAGTTCTGGGGCCAACGTCCTGACTTTC.

The chain couples TRBV5-1 to TRBJ2-3; D might be TRBD2 (7 bases). CDR3 size: 16 residues. V was shortened by 0 bases and J by 4 bases, with 15 bases between the two germline ends. Germline V lookup: CDR1 SGHRS, CDR2 YFSETQ. CDR3 region: CASSLAGGMSADTQYF. Written as DNA, the CDR3 is TGCGCCAGCAGCTTGGCGGGGGGCATGTCAGCAGATACGCAGTATTTT.

The rearrangement links TRBV3-1 (or the pseudogene TRBV3-2) to TRBJ2-1, with TRBD2 matching over 9 bases. V lost 8 bases and J lost 8; bases outside the gene matches: 7. The CDR3 covers 13 residues. Germline V gene sequence: CDR1 LGHDT, CDR2 YNNKEL (reference sequence). As DNA, the CDR3 is TGTGCCAGCCACGGCGGGGGGGCCTATGAGCAGTTCTTC. It translates to CASHGGGAYEQFF.